What follows are 21 T cell receptor beta chains derived from one specimen sequenced in a study of T cells in Graves' hyperthyroidism and ophthalmopathy (dated by TCRdb to between 2018 and 2020). The library was prepared using multiplex PCR. Sequencing took place on an Illumina HiSeq 2000. TCR beta CDR3 regions were amplified from RNA transcripts. For the first round of RT-PCR on the TCR CDR3, the HTBI primer set was used together with the Qiagen OneStep RT-PCR kit. Through fastp at Q25 and MiXCR, TCRdb rebuilt clones from the public reads, retaining in-frame beta chains. Each record represents a unique CDR3 protein, reported with the most common genes and DNA among its rows. The sample profile shows fewer than 550,000 distinct CDR3 sequences; around 24% of them were found once. The leading ten clones occupy approximately 10% of the sample. The sample taken for sequencing was blood. These receptors were taken from a woman in her twenties or thirties with Graves' ophthalmopathy.

This clonotype was observed many times. This chain uses TRBV7-9 with TRBJ2-5; no clear D gene. Looked up from germline, CDR1 is SEHNR and CDR2 is FQNEAQ (reference sequence). The CDR3 loop spans 15 amino acids. V was clipped by 4 bases and J by 5 bases, with 17 bases between them. CDR3 nucleotide sequence: TGTGCCAGCAGCTCATTCGACGCCGTCGGGGAGACCCAGTACTTC. Its protein is CASSSFDAVGETQYF.

At least ten counts were recorded for this clonotype. This sequence joins TRBV6-5 and TRBJ2-5; the match to TRBD2 covers 8 bases. The length of the CDR3 is 14 residues. Germline values: CDR1 MNHEY, CDR2 SVGAGI. After removal of 2 bases from V and 2 bases from J, the junction contained 1 base not matched to a gene. The CDR3 region is CASSYQRGQETQYF. The CDR3 DNA reads as TGTGCCAGCAGTTACCAGCGGGGGCAAGAGACCCAGTACTTC.

Ten or more counts support this clonotype. The genes are TRBV6-1 and TRBJ1-1; D is uncertain. The CDR3 runs to 13 residues. Trimming took off 7 bases at V and 4 bases at J, with 13 bases between the two ends. The germline CDR1 and CDR2 sequences are MNHNS and SASEGT. The CDR3 DNA is TGTGCCAGCAAGGGAGGGTTGGTCACTGAAGCTTTCTTT. Residues: CASKGGLVTEAFF.

The chain links TRBV7-2 to TRBJ2-7; D is undetermined. V was cut by 6 bases and J by 4 bases, with 13 bases left in between. Germline V gene data show CDR1 as SGHTA and CDR2 as FQGNSA. The CDR3 is made up of 13 amino acids. CDR3 amino acids: CASRASPQYEQYF. In nucleotides, the CDR3 is TGTGCCAGCAGGGCTTCTCCACAATACGAGCAGTACTTC.

This clonotype was detected ten times or more. The CDR3, as DNA: TGTGCCAGCCCAGGGGCGAACCCACCTCTTGGCTATGGCTACACCTTC. It translates to CASPGANPPLGYGYTF. V and J are TRBV6-1 and TRBJ1-2; a possible D gene is TRBD1 (6 bases). This CDR3 spans 16 amino acids. CDR1 and CDR2 (germline): MNHNS, SASEGT. V shed 8 bases and J shed 4 bases, with 23 bases lying between them.

The table lists this clonotype with many counts. The chain has TRBV6-2 or TRBV6-3 and TRBJ2-7, with TRBD2 as a possible D gene (5 bases). CDR1 MNHEY and CDR2 SVGEGT come from the germline V gene. V lost 0 bases and J lost 2, with 14 bases in between. The CDR3 totals 16 residues. The CDR3 sequence: CASSYSMRKGAYEQYF. The DNA for the CDR3 is TGTGCCAGCAGTTACTCGATGAGGAAGGGAGCCTACGAGCAGTACTTC.

This clonotype appeared once. This chain uses TRBV20-1 with TRBJ1-5; 7 positions agree with TRBD1. V dropped 3 bases and J dropped 4; count of bases not matched to a gene: 9. Germline CDR1 is DFQATT and CDR2 is SNEGSKA (reference sequence). CDR3 length equals 15 residues. Here the CDR3 reads CSASPGGGKNQPQHF. In DNA, the CDR3 is TGCAGTGCTAGCCCAGGGGGGGGAAAGAATCAGCCCCAGCATTTT.

This clonotype was detected ten times or more. CDR3 protein: CSVEVGQGRTHGVQYF. In DNA, the CDR3 is TGCAGCGTTGAAGTAGGACAGGGGAGGACCCACGGGGTTCAGTACTTC. The rearrangement uses TRBV29-1 and TRBJ2-4; 9 bases align to TRBD1. V was pared by 1 base and J by 11 bases, with 15 bases of the junction left unmatched. The CDR3 spans 16 residues. Germline CDR1 is SQVTM and CDR2 is ANQGSEA.

This clonotype showed up just once. The rearrangement joins TRBV28 to TRBJ1-2, with unresolved D. Trimming took 6 bases from V and 4 from J, leaving 9 bases between them. The CDR3 has 12 residues. Germline CDR1 is MDHEN and CDR2 is SYDVKM. CDR3 sequence (DNA): TGTGCCAGCAGACTGACGACCTATGGCTACACCTTC. Protein: CASRLTTYGYTF.

This clonotype appeared many times. The V and J genes are TRBV2 and TRBJ1-1; D is possibly TRBD1 (5 bases). Trimming removed 6 bases from V and 9 bases from J, with 11 bases in between. CDR3 length equals 11 residues. Germline V gene sequence: CDR1 SNHLY, CDR2 FYNNEI. The CDR3 spells CASRGTWQAFF. CDR3 in DNA: TGTGCCAGCAGAGGGACCTGGCAAGCTTTCTTT.

This clonotype showed up many times. The rearrangement uses TRBV6-1 and TRBJ2-5; weak D call: TRBD1 (7 bases). Trimming shortened V by 5 bases and J by 5 bases, and 12 bases separated the two germline ends. CDR3 size: 13 residues. Germline V gene data show CDR1 as MNHNS and CDR2 as SASEGT. CDR3 protein: CASSLQGGETQYF. CDR3 coding DNA: TGTGCCAGCAGTCTGCAGGGGGGCGAGACCCAGTACTTC.

This clonotype was seen many times. The V and J genes are TRBV7-9 and TRBJ1-5; possibly TRBD1 for D (6 bases). V lost 4 bases and J 6 bases, leaving 13 bases between the germline ends. Per the germline V gene, CDR1 is SEHNR and CDR2 is FQNEAQ (reference sequence). The CDR3 is made up of 14 amino acids. The CDR3 loop reads CASSSSGDRQPQHF. DNA of the CDR3: TGTGCCAGCAGCTCTTCAGGGGATCGTCAGCCCCAGCATTTT.

This clonotype was detected only a few times. The genes are TRBV6-2 or TRBV6-3 and TRBJ2-2, with 8 bases that match TRBD1. V was clipped by 10 bases and J by 4 bases; unmatched bases: 14. The CDR3 is made up of 16 amino acids. Germline V CDR1 and CDR2: MNHEY, SVGEGT. CDR3 residues: CANRGRTGKSTGELFF. As DNA, the CDR3 is TGTGCCAACAGGGGCAGGACAGGGAAGAGCACCGGGGAGCTGTTTTTT.

This chain connects TRBV5-1 to TRBJ2-7; maybe TRBD1 (5 bases). The CDR3 spans 14 residues. Per germline, CDR1 SGHRS and CDR2 YFSETQ. V lost 0 bases and J 6 bases, leaving 13 bases between the germline ends. CDR3 bases: TGCGCCAGCAGCTTGGCCGTCTCAGGGCGCGAGCAGTACTTC. Residues: CASSLAVSGREQYF. Full variable domain (rest looked up from reference TRBV5-1 and TRBJ2-7): KAGVTQTPRYLIKTRGQQVTLSCSPISGHRSVSWYQQTPGQGLQFLFEYFSETQRNKGNFPGRFSGRQFSNSRSEMNVSTLELGDSALYLCASSLAVSGREQYFGPGTRLTVT.

A note on this clonotype: This could be a read error, since a much larger clone is one nucleotide away. This rearrangement joins TRBV7-2 to TRBJ1-2; a weak D match, TRBD1 (5 bases). Trimming took 5 bases from V and 10 from J, leaving 14 bases between them. The CDR3 consists of 12 residues. In germline, CDR1 is SGHTA, CDR2 FQGNSA. DNA for the CDR3: TGTGCCAGCAGCCCAGGGAGCCGGGACTACACCTTC. It yields the protein CASSPGSRDYTF.

This chain uses TRBV13 with TRBJ2-7; D uncertain. Germline V lookup: CDR1 PRHDT, CDR2 FYEKMQ (reference sequence). The CDR3 extends over 13 amino acids. V was pared by 8 bases and J by 4 bases, with 15 bases between. The CDR3: CASLSQDQYEQYF. In nucleotides, the CDR3 is TGTGCCAGCCTCTCGCAGGACCAATACGAGCAGTACTTC.

This clonotype occurred many times. V gene TRBV20-1 combines with J gene TRBJ2-7, with D possibly matching TRBD2 (6 bases). CDR3 length: 17 amino acids. V dropped 1 base and J dropped 7 bases, with 26 bases sitting between them. Germline loops: CDR1 DFQATT, CDR2 SNEGSKA (reference sequence). The CDR3 nucleotides read TGCAGTGCTAGAGCGGCTAGCGTTCTACTTATCAGTCAGGAGCAGTACTTC. It encodes CSARAASVLLISQEQYF.

CDR3 in amino acids: CASSFQGLARGELFF. Here the CDR3 DNA reads TGTGCCAGCAGTTTCCAAGGACTAGCTCGCGGGGAGCTGTTTTTT. The rearrangement uses TRBV27 and TRBJ2-2, with 8 bases matching TRBD2. The germline CDR1 and CDR2 sequences are MNHEY and SMNVEV (reference sequence). The CDR3 runs to 15 residues. The V segment lost 3 bases and the J segment 7 bases; nucleotides outside the gene matches: 7.

This clonotype was recorded many times. This rearrangement joins TRBV10-2 to TRBJ2-7; 8 bases are shared with TRBD1. Germline V lookup: CDR1 WSHSY, CDR2 SAAADI. V dropped 3 bases and J dropped 2; count of bases not matched to a gene: 6. The CDR3 sequence is 15 residues long. CDR3 protein: CASSEWDRFTYEQYF. The CDR3 DNA follows: TGCGCCAGCAGTGAATGGGACAGGTTCACCTACGAGCAGTACTTC.

Worth noting for this clonotype: This sequence may be a read error, since a much larger clone differs from it by one base. The CDR3 region is CASKSSRAEENTEAFF. The CDR3 nucleotides read TGTGCCAGTAAGAGTAGTCGGGCAGAGGAGAACACTGAAGCTTTCTTT. This chain connects TRBV19 to TRBJ1-1, with D unclear. Germline V lookup: CDR1 LNHDA, CDR2 SQIVND (reference sequence). The CDR3 contains 16 residues. The V end lost 7 bases, the J end lost 1 base, and 19 bases lay between the germline ends.

This chain joins TRBV20-1 and TRBJ2-7, with TRBD2 matching over 10 bases. V lost 6 bases, J lost 7 bases, and 15 bases stayed unmatched. The V gene's germline CDR1 is DFQATT and CDR2 SNEGSKA (reference sequence). The length of the CDR3 is 15 residues. The CDR3 sequence: CSAADRAGGLQEQYF. CDR3 sequence (DNA): TGCAGTGCCGCAGACCGAGCGGGAGGGTTGCAAGAGCAGTACTTC.